This T cell receptor beta chain was documented in a study of T-cell reconstitution after alpha-beta-depleted transplantation in children. General observations from the study: Reportedly, only several hundred clones from non-depleted graft cells drove alpha-beta T-cell counts at about two months. Newly made T cells mostly supplied T-cell counts and diversity one year after transplant. In some patients, recipient T cells and intrathymic progenitors surviving conditioning explained high day-60 diversity.

The TCRbeta library was prepared with unique molecular identifiers. MiXCR, run by TCRdb on the PCR reads, gives a single entry per CDR3 protein. The sample consists of approximately 220,000 distinct CDR3 sequences, approximately 17% of them appearing once. Worth noting for this clonotype: Its target is unknown.

The sequencing here drew on PBMCs, mostly from graft donor cells, taken 360 days after TCRalphabeta/CD19-depleted stem cell transplant. This TCR derives from a male patient aged 2 to 9 who had a stem cell transplant for acute lymphoblastic leukemia, so the T cells may come from the graft donor.

The CDR3 DNA reads as TGTGCCAGCAGTGAAAGGTTCTACAGCCCCACCGAGACCCAGTACTTC. It codes for CASSERFYSPTETQYF. The chain recombines TRBV12-3 or TRBV12-4 with TRBJ2-5; no firm D call. This CDR3 is built from 16 residues. Trimming took 5 bases from V and 5 from J, leaving 21 bases between them.